The clone carrying this TCR beta chain was seen once. This record belongs to a study of blood T cell repertoires in COVID-19. Germline assignment: CDR1 SGHDT and CDR2 YYEEEE. Trimming removed 2 bases from V and 8 bases from J, with 11 bases in between. The CDR3 runs to 14 residues. Participant-reported clinical history was the basis for cohort assignment. In the authors' workflow: Estimation of nucleated cell counts was performed using reference gene primer amplification. TCRdb keeps only in-frame clones here, not all; method: immunoSEQ multiplex PCR. V, J and clone size derive from that table, while D and trimming were established from the DNA sequence. The table lists 250,000 to 400,000 clones, less than 85% of them singletons.

Sequenced: PBMCs or T cells enriched from blood (not recorded which). V is TRBV5-6 and J is TRBJ1-6; D perhaps matches TRBD1 (5 bases). This receptor was obtained from a woman aged 30 to 39 who had been exposed to COVID-19. The CDR3 protein is CASSFQGSDSPLHF. CDR3 nucleotide sequence: TGTGCCAGCAGCTTCCAGGGTTCCGATTCACCCCTCCACTTT.